This paragraph reports one T cell receptor beta chain. The target antigen is unknown. Time point indicated: peripheral blood 6 weeks after treatment start. Assay used: immunoSEQ multiplex PCR; TCRdb lists only in-frame clones, some missing. This table holds around 40,000 clones, roughly 82% found once. The sample belongs to a study of PD-L1 blockade in urothelial cancer. Study context: Atezolizumab (1,200 mg intravenously every 3 weeks) began in about 2014 for patients. It was at 3 weeks (second dose) and 6 weeks after treatment start that blood was analyzed. About 90% of the 29 patients were males with bladder-origin urothelial cancer. Study-wide points: Stronger expansion of tumor-associated clones in blood at 3 weeks distinguished durable-benefit patients.

This CDR3 is 14 amino acids long. Germline CDR1 is SGHKS and CDR2 is YYEKEE (reference sequence). Trimming took off 0 bases at V and 9 bases at J, with 13 bases between the two ends. Sequenced here: PBMCs, sampled around atezolizumab (anti-PD-L1) treatment. The chain couples TRBV5-5 to TRBJ2-1, with D perhaps TRBD2 (5 bases). The TCR comes from a man in his sixties with urothelial cancer. For the CDR3, the DNA is TGTGCCAGCAGCTTGGAACCGGGGATCGGTGAGCAGTTCTTC. It translates to CASSLEPGIGEQFF.